The TCR beta chain described here comes from a study of cytomegalovirus exposure and HLA in healthy donors. Study context: Most donors, approximately 82% of a few hundred genotyped, fell in the Caucasian-associated ancestry cluster. General study findings and limits: Segments of the TCR beta V type were, in most cases, productive about 90% or about 30% of the time in an earlier analysis.

Looked up from germline, CDR1 is SQVTM and CDR2 is ANQGSEA. Trimming cost V 7 bases and J 3 bases; bases outside gene matches: 9. CDR3 size: 13 residues. As regards this clone: Its antigen is still unknown.

The primer mix had 60 Vbeta and 13 Jbeta primers. Here immunoSEQ multiplex PCR was the method, and the copy in TCRdb shows in-frame clones only, minus some. The sample includes fewer than 80,000 clones, over 60% of them seen just once. V usage is TRBV29-1 and J usage is TRBJ2-7; 7 positions match TRBD2. Sequenced material: PBMCs. The clonotype originates from a man between 50 and 59 years old in good health and CMV-seropositive. The CDR3 DNA reads TGCAGCGCTCCCGGGGGGTCCCGCTACGAGCAGTACTTC. Amino acid sequence: CSAPGGSRYEQYF.